This T cell receptor (beta chain) came from a study of cytomegalovirus exposure and HLA in healthy donors. Findings and caveats of the study: Specificity for CMV antigens was confirmed in vitro for a few of the CMV-associated chains. Subsequent analysis of the roughly 120 validation repertoires found a tendency for first-cohort TCR clusters to co-occur. Reports showed the classifier diagnosing cytomegalovirus status with high specificity and sensitivity.

As for this clone: No antigen is known for it. The same CDR3 arises from other DNA sequences in this sample as well.

V lost 4 bases and J lost 3, with 6 bases in between. CDR1 MDHEN and CDR2 SYDVKM come from the germline V gene. This CDR3 region has 12 residues. The donors were in the roughly 120-subject validation cohort; that cohort was separate from the roughly 660-subject first cohort. The data were produced by immunoSEQ multiplex PCR, yet TCRdb's version contains in-frame clones alone and is incomplete. The sample includes 150,000 to 200,000 clones, 75% to 90% of them seen just once. The source material was PBMCs. The J gene is TRBJ1-2, the V gene TRBV28, with TRBD1 as a possible D gene (5 bases). The TCR originated in a man in his late teens or twenties in good health and CMV-seropositive. The CDR3 region has the DNA TGTGCCAGCAGTTCGGGGGACTATGGCTACACCTTC. Its translation is CASSSGDYGYTF.